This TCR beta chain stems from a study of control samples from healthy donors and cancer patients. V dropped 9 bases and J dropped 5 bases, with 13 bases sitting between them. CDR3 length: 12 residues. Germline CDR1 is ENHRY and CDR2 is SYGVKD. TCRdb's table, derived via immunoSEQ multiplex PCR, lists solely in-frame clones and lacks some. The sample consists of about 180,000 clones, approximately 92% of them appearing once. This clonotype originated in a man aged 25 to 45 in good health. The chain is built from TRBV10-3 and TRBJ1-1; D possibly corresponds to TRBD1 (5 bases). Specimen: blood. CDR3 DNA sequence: TGTGCCATTACCGGGACTCGGACTGAAGCTTTCTTT. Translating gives CAITGTRTEAFF.